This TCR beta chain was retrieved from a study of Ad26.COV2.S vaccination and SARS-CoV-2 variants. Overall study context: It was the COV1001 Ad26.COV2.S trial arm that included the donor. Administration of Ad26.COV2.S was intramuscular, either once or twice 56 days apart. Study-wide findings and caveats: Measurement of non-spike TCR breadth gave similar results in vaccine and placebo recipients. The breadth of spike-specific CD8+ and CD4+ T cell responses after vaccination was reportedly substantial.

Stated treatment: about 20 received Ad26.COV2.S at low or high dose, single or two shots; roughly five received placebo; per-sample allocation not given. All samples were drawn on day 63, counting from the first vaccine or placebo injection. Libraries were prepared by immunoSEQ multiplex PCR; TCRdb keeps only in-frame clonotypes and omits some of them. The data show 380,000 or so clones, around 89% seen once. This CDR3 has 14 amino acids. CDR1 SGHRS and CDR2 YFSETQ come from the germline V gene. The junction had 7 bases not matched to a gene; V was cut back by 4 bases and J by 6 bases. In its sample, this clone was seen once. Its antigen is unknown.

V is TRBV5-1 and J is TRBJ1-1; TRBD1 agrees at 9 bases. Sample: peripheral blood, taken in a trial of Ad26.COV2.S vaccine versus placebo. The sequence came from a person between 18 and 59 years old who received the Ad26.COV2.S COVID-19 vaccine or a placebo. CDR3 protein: CASSVTGGSAEAFF. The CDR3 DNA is TGCGCCAGCAGCGTCACAGGGGGCAGCGCTGAAGCTTTCTTT.